The rows below give T cell receptor beta chains drawn from one sample of a study of blood T cell repertoires in COVID-19. Profiled with immunoSEQ multiplex PCR; TCRdb holds only in-frame clones, not every one. The repertoire holds 90,000 to 100,000 clones, with around 75% as singletons. The sequenced sample consisted of peripheral blood. The receptors come from a man in his sixties or seventies with acute or convalescent COVID-19. Both conserved end residues are part of each CDR3. The D gene is left open where the match is weak. Not all rows give a size; the values are once, few, many and, for expanded clones, a class.

V gene	CDR3 length	clone size	J gene	D gene	CDR3 DNA	CDR3 protein
TRBV11-1	13	NA	TRBJ2-7	NA	TGTGCCAGCAGCCCCCCCGCGAGGGACGAGCAGTACTTC	CASSPPARDEQYF
TRBV5-1	16	NA	TRBJ2-2	TRBD2	TGCGCCAGCAGCTTACTCGGGACTAGTCATACCGGGGAGCTGTTTTTT	CASSLLGTSHTGELFF
TRBV18	15	NA	TRBJ2-1	NA	TGTGCCAGCTCACCCCCCAGCGCCACCTACAATGAGCAGTTCTTC	CASSPPSATYNEQFF
TRBV18	15	once	TRBJ1-5	TRBD1	TGTGCCAGCTCTCTCGACAGGGTGGGCAATCAGCCCCAGCATTTT	CASSLDRVGNQPQHF
TRBV9	14	NA	TRBJ1-1	NA	TGTGCCAGCAGCGTGGAGGGAGGCGACACTGAAGCTTTCTTT	CASSVEGGDTEAFF
TRBV20-1	14	NA	TRBJ2-3	TRBD2	TGCAGTGCTAGTATCGGGGGGGGCACAGATACGCAGTATTTT	CSASIGGGTDTQYF
TRBV7-2	15	NA	TRBJ1-2	TRBD1	TGTGCCAGCAACCCACAGGGGGCGAGTAACTATGGCTACACCTTC	CASNPQGASNYGYTF
TRBV5-6	16	NA	TRBJ2-2	NA	TGTGCCAGCAGCTTGGAGGGGTGGGTTGAAGTCGGGGAGCTGTTTTTT	CASSLEGWVEVGELFF
TRBV5-1	14	NA	TRBJ2-5	NA	TGCGCCAGCAGCTTAGGAGGCCCCCAAGAGACCCAGTACTTC	CASSLGGPQETQYF
TRBV5-1	16	NA	TRBJ2-1	NA	TGCGCCAGCAGCTTGATGGGTAGCCTCCCGCACAATGAGCAGTTCTTC	CASSLMGSLPHNEQFF
TRBV9	13	NA	TRBJ2-3	NA	TGTGCCAGCAGCCCGCATCCCGGAGATACGCAGTATTTT	CASSPHPGDTQYF
TRBV29-1	13	once	TRBJ2-7	NA	TGCAGCGTCGGAGGGTGGGACTCCTACGAGCAGTACTTC	CSVGGWDSYEQYF
TRBV5-1	16	NA	TRBJ2-1	TRBD2	TGCGCCAGCAGCTTGGGCGGGACTAGCGGATACAATGAGCAGTTCTTC	CASSLGGTSGYNEQFF
TRBV15	15	NA	TRBJ1-4	TRBD1	TGTGCCACCAGGTCAAGACAGGGGACTAATGAAAAACTGTTTTTT	CATRSRQGTNEKLFF
TRBV10-3	15	NA	TRBJ2-5	TRBD2	TGTGCCATCAGTGGGGGAGCGGGGTACCAAGAGACCCAGTACTTC	CAISGGAGYQETQYF
TRBV18	15	NA	TRBJ2-7	TRBD1	TGTGCCAGCTCATCTGGACAGGGGGCGAACTACGAGCAGTACTTC	CASSSGQGANYEQYF
TRBV5-4	13	NA	TRBJ2-3	NA	TGTGCCAGTGAAGACTCTAGCACAGATACGCAGTATTTT	CASEDSSTDTQYF
TRBV7-9	19	NA	TRBJ2-7	TRBD2	TGTGCCAGCAGCTTAGCGACGGGACTAGCGGGAGAATCCTCCTACGAGCAGTACTTC	CASSLATGLAGESSYEQYF
TRBV4-2	15	NA	TRBJ2-7	TRBD1	TGTGCCAGCAGCCAAAACAGGGGGAGCTCCTACGAGCAGTACTTC	CASSQNRGSSYEQYF
TRBV5-1	16	NA	TRBJ2-3	TRBD2	TGCGCCAGCAGCTTGGGAAGCGGGAGGGCCGGAGATACGCAGTATTTT	CASSLGSGRAGDTQYF
TRBV9	15	NA	TRBJ1-2	NA	TGTGCCAGCAGCGTAGCTCCAGGCCCTAACTATGGCTACACCTTC	CASSVAPGPNYGYTF
TRBV27	14	few	TRBJ2-1	TRBD1	TGTGCCAGCAGCGTACAGGGGAGCTACAATGAGCAGTTCTTC	CASSVQGSYNEQFF
TRBV5-1	15	NA	TRBJ2-2	TRBD1	TGCGCCAGCAGCCCCGGGACAGCGAACACCGGGGAGCTGTTTTTT	CASSPGTANTGELFF
TRBV7-9	14	many	TRBJ2-7	TRBD1	TGTGCCAGCAGCGAGACAGGGGCTAACTACGAGCAGTACTTC	CASSETGANYEQYF
TRBV7-9	17	once	TRBJ2-5	TRBD1	TGTGCCAGCAGCTTAGACCCCGGACAGGGGGGGTGGGAGACCCAGTACTTC	CASSLDPGQGGWETQYF
TRBV5-4	15	NA	TRBJ2-5	TRBD2	TGTGCCAGCAGCTTGGCTAGCGGGAGGAGAGAGACCCAGTACTTC	CASSLASGRRETQYF
TRBV6-4	17	NA	TRBJ1-2	NA	TGTGCCAGCAGGAATAATGGGGGCGATCGGGGTAACTATGGCTACACCTTC	CASRNNGGDRGNYGYTF
TRBV30	15	NA	TRBJ2-1	TRBD1	TGTGCCTGGAGTGGACCTCAACAGGGGTGGAATGAGCAGTTCTTC	CAWSGPQQGWNEQFF
TRBV6-5	14	NA	TRBJ2-1	TRBD2	TGTGCCAGCAGTACTAGCGGGATTTACAATGAGCAGTTCTTC	CASSTSGIYNEQFF
TRBV28	15	NA	TRBJ1-5	NA	TGTGCCAGCACCCCGGGGGGAGGGATCAATCAGCCCCAGCATTTT	CASTPGGGINQPQHF
TRBV18	15	NA	TRBJ2-1	TRBD2	TGTGCCAGCTCAGCCGGACTAGCGGGAGGGGATGAGCAGTTCTTC	CASSAGLAGGDEQFF
TRBV7-9	19	once	TRBJ2-2	TRBD2	TGTGCCAGCAGCCTGAGAGAAACCGCTAGCGGGAGCGGAACCGGGGAGCTGTTTTTT	CASSLRETASGSGTGELFF
TRBV19	13	NA	TRBJ2-7	TRBD1	TGTGCCAGTGGGCAGGGGGCTGGTGGGGAGCAGTACTTC	CASGQGAGGEQYF
TRBV4-2	14	NA	TRBJ2-5	TRBD1	TGTGCCAGCAGCCCCTCCCAAGGGGACAGGGCCATCTACTTC	CASSPSQGDRAIYF
TRBV28	15	NA	TRBJ1-2	TRBD1	TGTGCCAGCAGCCGAGGGTCGACAGGGAACTATGGCTACACCTTC	CASSRGSTGNYGYTF
TRBV28	14	few	TRBJ2-7	TRBD2	TGTGCCAGCAGCCCGGGAGGGCCGCGGTACGAGCAGTACTTC	CASSPGGPRYEQYF
TRBV18	15	NA	TRBJ2-7	NA	TGTGCCAGCTCACCAGGAGCGCGTCGGACCTACGAGCAGTACTTC	CASSPGARRTYEQYF
TRBV3-1/TRBV3-2	13	NA	TRBJ1-5	NA	TGTGCCAGCAGCCAAGATTCGGATCAGCCCCAGCATTTT	CASSQDSDQPQHF
TRBV4-2	15	NA	TRBJ2-1	TRBD1	TGTGCCAGCAGCCAATTCGGGACAGGGTACAATGAGCAGTTCTTC	CASSQFGTGYNEQFF
TRBV18	13	NA	TRBJ1-3	NA	TGTGCCAGCGTCCCAGGTCCTGGAAACACCATATATTTT	CASVPGPGNTIYF
TRBV3-1/TRBV3-2	14	NA	TRBJ2-5	NA	TGTGCCAGCAGCCAACAGGCGCACCAAGAGACCCAGTACTTC	CASSQQAHQETQYF
TRBV28	18	NA	TRBJ2-3	TRBD2	TGTGCCAGCAGTTCCCTGGCGGGAGGGTGGAAAGGCACAGATACGCAGTATTTT	CASSSLAGGWKGTDTQYF